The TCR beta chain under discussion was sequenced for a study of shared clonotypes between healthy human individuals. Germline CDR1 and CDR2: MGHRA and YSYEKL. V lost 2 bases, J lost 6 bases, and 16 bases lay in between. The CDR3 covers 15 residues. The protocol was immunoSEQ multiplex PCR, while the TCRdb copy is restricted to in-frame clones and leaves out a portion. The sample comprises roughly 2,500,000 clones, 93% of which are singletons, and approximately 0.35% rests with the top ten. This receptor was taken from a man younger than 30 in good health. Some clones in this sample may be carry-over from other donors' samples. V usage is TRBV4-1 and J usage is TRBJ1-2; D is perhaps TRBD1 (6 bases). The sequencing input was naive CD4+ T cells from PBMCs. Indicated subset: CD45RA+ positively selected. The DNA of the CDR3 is TGCGCCAGCAGCCAAATCGGGGGGGCGCTGGATGGCTACACCTTC. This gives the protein CASSQIGGALDGYTF.